The source of this T cell receptor beta chain is a study of immune cell composition in non-small cell lung cancer. General study results and limits: Dominant in vivo tumour-associated clones were not shown to share tumour-reactive sequences.

About this clone: Its cognate antigen is unknown.

Germline CDR1 is SGHNT and CDR2 is YYREEE (reference sequence). The CDR3 sequence is 14 residues long. The V and J ends lost 7 bases and 5 bases, in that order; junction bases with no gene match: 9. The protocol was immunoSEQ multiplex PCR, while the TCRdb copy is restricted to in-frame clones and leaves out a portion. The top ten clones hold roughly 20% of a sample with some 3,600 clones, 70% to 75% of them seen once. The sequencing input was lung tumor tissue. V and J are TRBV5-4 and TRBJ2-5; TRBD1 agrees at 9 bases. The TCR comes from a human donor with non-small cell lung cancer. Here the CDR3 DNA reads TGTGCCAGCTATGATACAGGGGGCGCGGAGACCCAGTACTTC. Translated, it gives CASYDTGGAETQYF.